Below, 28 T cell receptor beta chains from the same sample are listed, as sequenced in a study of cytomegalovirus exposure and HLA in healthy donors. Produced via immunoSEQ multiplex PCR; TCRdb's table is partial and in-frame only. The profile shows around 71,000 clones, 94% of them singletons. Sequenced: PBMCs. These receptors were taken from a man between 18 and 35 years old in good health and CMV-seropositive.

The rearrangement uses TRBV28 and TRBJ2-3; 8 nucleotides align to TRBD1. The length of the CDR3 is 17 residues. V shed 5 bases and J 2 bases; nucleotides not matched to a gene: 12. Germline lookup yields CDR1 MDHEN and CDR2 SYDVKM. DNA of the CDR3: TGTGCCAGCAGTCCGCCCTCCGTGGGACAGGACACAGATACGCAGTATTTT. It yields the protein CASSPPSVGQDTDTQYF.

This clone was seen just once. CDR3 sequence: CASKQGGYDSYEQYF. CDR3 in DNA: TGTGCCAGCAAACAGGGGGGTTATGATTCCTACGAGCAGTACTTC. The gene calls are TRBV18 and TRBJ2-7; 8 bases agree with TRBD1. Trimming removed 8 bases from V and 1 base from J; junction bases left unmatched: 10. Per germline, CDR1 KGHSH and CDR2 LQKENI. This CDR3 is built from 15 residues.

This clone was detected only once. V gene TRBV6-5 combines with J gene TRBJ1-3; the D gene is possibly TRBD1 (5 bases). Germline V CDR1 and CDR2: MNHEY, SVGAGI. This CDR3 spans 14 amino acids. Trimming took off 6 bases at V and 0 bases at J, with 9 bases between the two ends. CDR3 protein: CASRPTGSGNTIYF. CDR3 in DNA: TGTGCCAGCAGGCCAACAGGCTCTGGAAACACCATATATTTT.

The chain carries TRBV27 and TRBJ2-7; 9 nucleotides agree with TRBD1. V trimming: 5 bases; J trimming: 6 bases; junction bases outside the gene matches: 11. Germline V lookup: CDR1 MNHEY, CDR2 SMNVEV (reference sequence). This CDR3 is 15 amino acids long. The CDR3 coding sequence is TGTGCCAGCAGTGCCTACAGGGGGCAGATACTCGAGCAGTACTTC. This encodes CASSAYRGQILEQYF.

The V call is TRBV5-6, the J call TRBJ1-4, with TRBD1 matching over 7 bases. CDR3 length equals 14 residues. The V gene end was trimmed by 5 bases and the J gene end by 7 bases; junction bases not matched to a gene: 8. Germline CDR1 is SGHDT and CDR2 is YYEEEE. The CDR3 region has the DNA TGTGCCAGCAGGACAAACAGGGGTAGTGAAAAACTGTTTTTT. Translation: CASRTNRGSEKLFF.

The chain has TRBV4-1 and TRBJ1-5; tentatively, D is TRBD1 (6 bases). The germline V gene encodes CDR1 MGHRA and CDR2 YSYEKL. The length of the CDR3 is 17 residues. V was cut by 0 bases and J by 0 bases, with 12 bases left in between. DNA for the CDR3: TGCGCCAGCAGCCAAGATAGAACAGGGACTAGCAATCAGCCCCAGCATTTT. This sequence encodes CASSQDRTGTSNQPQHF.

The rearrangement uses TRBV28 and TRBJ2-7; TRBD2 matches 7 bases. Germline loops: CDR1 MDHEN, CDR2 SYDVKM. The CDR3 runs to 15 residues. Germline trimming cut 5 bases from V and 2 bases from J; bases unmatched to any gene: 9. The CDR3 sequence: CASSPSGGKAYEQYF. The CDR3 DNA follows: TGTGCCAGCAGTCCCTCCGGGGGGAAAGCCTACGAGCAGTACTTC.

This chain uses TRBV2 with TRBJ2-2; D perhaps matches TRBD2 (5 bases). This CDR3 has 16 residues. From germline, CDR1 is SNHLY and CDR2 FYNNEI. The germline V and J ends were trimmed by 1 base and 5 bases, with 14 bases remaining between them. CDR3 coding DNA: TGTGCCAGCAGTGAAGGGGGTGGGAGTTTTACCGGGGAGCTGTTTTTT. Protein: CASSEGGGSFTGELFF.

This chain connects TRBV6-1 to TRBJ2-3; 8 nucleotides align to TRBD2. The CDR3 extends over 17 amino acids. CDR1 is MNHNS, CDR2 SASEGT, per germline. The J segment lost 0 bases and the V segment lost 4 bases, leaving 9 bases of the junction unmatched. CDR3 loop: CASSVASGGASTDTQYF. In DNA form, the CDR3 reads TGTGCCAGCAGTGTGGCCTCCGGGGGGGCTAGCACAGATACGCAGTATTTT.

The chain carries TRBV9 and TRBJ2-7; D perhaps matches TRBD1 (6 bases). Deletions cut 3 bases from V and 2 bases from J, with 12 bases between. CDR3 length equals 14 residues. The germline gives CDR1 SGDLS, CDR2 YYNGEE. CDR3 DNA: TGTGCCAGCAGCGGCGCAGGGGACACCTACGAGCAGTACTTC. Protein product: CASSGAGDTYEQYF.

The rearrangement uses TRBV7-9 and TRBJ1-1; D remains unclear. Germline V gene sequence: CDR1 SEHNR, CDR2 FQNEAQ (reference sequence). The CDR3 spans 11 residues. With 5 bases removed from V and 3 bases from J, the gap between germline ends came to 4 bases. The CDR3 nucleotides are TGTGCCAGCAGCGCGGACACTGAAGCTTTCTTT. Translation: CASSADTEAFF.

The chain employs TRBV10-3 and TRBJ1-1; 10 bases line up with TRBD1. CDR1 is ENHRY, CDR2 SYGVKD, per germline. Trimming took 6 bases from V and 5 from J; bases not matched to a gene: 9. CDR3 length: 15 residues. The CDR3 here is CAIRVPRDRGTEAFF. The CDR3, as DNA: TGTGCCATCAGAGTTCCCCGGGACAGGGGAACTGAAGCTTTCTTT.

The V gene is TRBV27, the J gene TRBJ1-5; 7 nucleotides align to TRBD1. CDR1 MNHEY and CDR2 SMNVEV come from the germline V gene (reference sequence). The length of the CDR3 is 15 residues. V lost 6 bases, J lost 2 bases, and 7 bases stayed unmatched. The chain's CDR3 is CASRTTGVGNQPQHF. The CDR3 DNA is TGTGCCAGCAGAACAACAGGGGTCGGCAATCAGCCCCAGCATTTT.

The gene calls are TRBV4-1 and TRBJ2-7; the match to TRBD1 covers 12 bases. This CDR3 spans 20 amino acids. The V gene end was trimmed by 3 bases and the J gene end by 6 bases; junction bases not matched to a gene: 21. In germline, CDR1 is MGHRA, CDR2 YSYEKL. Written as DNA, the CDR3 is TGCGCCAGCAGCCAGTGGGACCCGGGACAGGGGGCGCGATGGTCGTCCGAGCAGTACTTC. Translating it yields CASSQWDPGQGARWSSEQYF.

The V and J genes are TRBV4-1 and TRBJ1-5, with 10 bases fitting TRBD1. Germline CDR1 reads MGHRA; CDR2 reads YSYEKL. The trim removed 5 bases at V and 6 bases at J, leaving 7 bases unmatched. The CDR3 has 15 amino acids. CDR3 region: CASSTRDRGFQPQHF. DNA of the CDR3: TGCGCCAGCAGCACCCGGGACAGGGGCTTTCAGCCCCAGCATTTT.

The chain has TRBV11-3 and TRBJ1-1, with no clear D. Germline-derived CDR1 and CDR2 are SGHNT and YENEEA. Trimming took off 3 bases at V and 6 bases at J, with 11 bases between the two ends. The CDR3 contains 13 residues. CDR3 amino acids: CASSLARGAEAFF. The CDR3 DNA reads TGTGCCAGCAGCTTGGCCCGAGGCGCTGAAGCTTTCTTT. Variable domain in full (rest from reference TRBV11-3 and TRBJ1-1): EAGVVQSPRYKIIEKKQPVAFWCNPISGHNTLYWYLQNLGQGPELLIRYENEEAVDDSQLPKDRFSAERLKGVDSTLKIQPAELGDSAVYLCASSLARGAEAFFGQGTRLTVV.

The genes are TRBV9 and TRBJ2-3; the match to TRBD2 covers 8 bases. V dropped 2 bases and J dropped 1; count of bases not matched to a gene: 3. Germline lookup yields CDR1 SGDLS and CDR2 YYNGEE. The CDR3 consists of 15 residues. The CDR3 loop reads CASSVSGRGTDTQYF. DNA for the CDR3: TGTGCCAGCAGCGTTTCCGGGAGGGGCACAGATACGCAGTATTTT.

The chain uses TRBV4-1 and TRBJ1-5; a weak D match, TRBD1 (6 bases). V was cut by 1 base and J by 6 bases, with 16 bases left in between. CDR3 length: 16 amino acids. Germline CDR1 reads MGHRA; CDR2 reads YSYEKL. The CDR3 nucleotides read TGCGCCAGCAGCCAAGCCGGTAGGGACATTCGTCAGCCCCAGCATTTT. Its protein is CASSQAGRDIRQPQHF.

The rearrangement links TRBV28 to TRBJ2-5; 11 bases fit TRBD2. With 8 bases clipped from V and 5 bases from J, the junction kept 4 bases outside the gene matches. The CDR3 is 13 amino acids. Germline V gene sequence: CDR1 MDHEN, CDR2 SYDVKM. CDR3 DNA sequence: TGTGCCAGCGGACTAGCGGGCCAGGAGACCCAGTACTTC. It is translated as CASGLAGQETQYF.

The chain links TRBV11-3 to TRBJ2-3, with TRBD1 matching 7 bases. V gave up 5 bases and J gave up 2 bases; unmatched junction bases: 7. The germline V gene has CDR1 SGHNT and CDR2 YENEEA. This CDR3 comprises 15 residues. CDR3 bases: TGTGCCAGCAGCGTCGGACAGGCCTACACAGATACGCAGTATTTT. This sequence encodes CASSVGQAYTDTQYF.

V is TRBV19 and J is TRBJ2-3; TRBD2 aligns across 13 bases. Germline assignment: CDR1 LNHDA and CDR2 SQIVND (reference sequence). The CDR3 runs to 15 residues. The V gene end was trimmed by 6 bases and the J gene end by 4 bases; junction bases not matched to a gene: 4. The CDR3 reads CASRRTSGSADTQYF. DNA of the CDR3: TGTGCCAGTAGGAGGACTAGCGGGAGTGCAGATACGCAGTATTTT.

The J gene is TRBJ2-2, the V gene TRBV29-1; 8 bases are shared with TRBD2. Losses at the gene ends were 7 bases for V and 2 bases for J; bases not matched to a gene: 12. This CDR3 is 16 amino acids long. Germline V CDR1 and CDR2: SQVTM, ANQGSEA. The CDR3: CSARHISGINTGELFF. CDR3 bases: TGCAGCGCCCGACACATTAGCGGGATAAACACCGGGGAGCTGTTTTTT.

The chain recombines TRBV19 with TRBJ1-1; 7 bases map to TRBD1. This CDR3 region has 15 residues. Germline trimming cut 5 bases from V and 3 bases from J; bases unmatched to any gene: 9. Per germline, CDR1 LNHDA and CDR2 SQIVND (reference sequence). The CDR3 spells CASSSAGTVDTEAFF. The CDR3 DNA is TGTGCCAGTAGTTCGGCCGGGACAGTCGACACTGAAGCTTTCTTT.

The CDR3: CASSLRLAFNEQFF. CDR3 in DNA: TGTGCCAGCAGCTTGCGACTAGCCTTCAATGAGCAGTTCTTC. The chain links TRBV5-6 to TRBJ2-1, with 7 nucleotides matching TRBD2. CDR1 SGHDT and CDR2 YYEEEE come from the germline V gene. V lost 1 base, J lost 6 bases, and 4 bases stayed unmatched. This CDR3 contains 14 residues. The full variable domain, its missing parts supplied by reference TRBV5-6 and TRBJ2-1, is DAGVTQSPTHLIKTRGQQVTLRCSPKSGHDTVSWYQQALGQGPQFIFQYYEEEERQRGNFPDRFSGHQFPNYSSELNVNALLLGDSALYLCASSLRLAFNEQFFGPGTRLTVL.

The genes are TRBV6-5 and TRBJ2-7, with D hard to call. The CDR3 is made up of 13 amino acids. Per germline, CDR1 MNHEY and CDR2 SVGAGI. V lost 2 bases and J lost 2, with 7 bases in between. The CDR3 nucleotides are TGTGCCAGCAGTTACGGCGGTACCTACGAGCAGTACTTC. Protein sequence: CASSYGGTYEQYF.

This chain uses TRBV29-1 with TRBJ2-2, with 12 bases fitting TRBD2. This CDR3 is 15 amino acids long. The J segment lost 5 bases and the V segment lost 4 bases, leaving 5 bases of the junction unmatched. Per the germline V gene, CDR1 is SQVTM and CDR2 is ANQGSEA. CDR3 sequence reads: CSVARLAGETGELFF. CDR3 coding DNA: TGCAGCGTTGCGCGACTAGCGGGGGAGACCGGGGAGCTGTTTTTT.

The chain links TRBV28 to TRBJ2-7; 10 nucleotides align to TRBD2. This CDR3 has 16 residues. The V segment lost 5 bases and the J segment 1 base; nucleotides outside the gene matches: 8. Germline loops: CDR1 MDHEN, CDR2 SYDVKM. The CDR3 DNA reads TGTGCCAGCAGTCTCACTAGCGGGATCCCATCCTACGAGCAGTACTTC. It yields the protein CASSLTSGIPSYEQYF. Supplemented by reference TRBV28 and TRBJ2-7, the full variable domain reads DVKVTQSSRYLVKRTGEKVFLECVQDMDHENMFWYRQDPGLGLRLIYFSYDVKMKEKGDIPEGYSVSREKKERFSLILESASTNQTSMYLCASSLTSGIPSYEQYFGPGTRLTVT.

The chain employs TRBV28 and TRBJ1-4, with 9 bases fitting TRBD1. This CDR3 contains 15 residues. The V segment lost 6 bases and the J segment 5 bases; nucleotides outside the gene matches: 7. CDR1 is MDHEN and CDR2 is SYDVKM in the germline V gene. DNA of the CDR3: TGTGCCAGCAGAGTCCCGGGACAGGGAAATGAAAAACTGTTTTTT. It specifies CASRVPGQGNEKLFF.